The rows below give T cell receptor beta chains drawn from one sample of a study of blood T cell repertoires in COVID-19. Assay used: immunoSEQ multiplex PCR; TCRdb lists only in-frame clones, some missing. The sample lists roughly 270,000 clones, approximately 85% occurring once. The sample comprised peripheral blood. The receptors stem from a man aged 45-60 years with active or convalescent COVID-19. Both conserved end residues are part of each CDR3. A D gene is named only where the DNA matches it firmly. The size of a clone is reported for some rows only, either as once, few or many, or as a class for expanded clones.

j_gene	abundance	d_gene	v_gene	CDR3aa	CDR3nt
TRBJ2-3	.	TRBD1	TRBV15	CATSRQGDTDTQYF	TGTGCCACCAGCAGGCAGGGGGATACAGATACGCAGTATTTT
TRBJ1-1	once	.	TRBV25-1	CASSPMRGNLNTEAFF	TGTGCCAGCAGCCCGATGAGGGGGAATCTGAACACTGAAGCTTTCTTT
TRBJ1-1	.	.	TRBV6-5	CASSYDRSMNTEAFF	TGTGCCAGCAGTTACGACAGATCCATGAACACTGAAGCTTTCTTT
TRBJ2-5	.	.	TRBV2	CASSDGVGTQYF	TGTGCCAGCAGTGACGGGGTCGGGACCCAGTACTTC
TRBJ1-6	few	.	TRBV6-5	CASSRRRDTNSPLHF	TGTGCCAGCAGTAGGCGCCGGGACACCAATTCACCCCTCCACTTT
TRBJ2-5	medium-sized	TRBD2	TRBV11-2	CASSLDSNLAGGSETQYF	TGTGCCAGCAGCTTAGATTCGAATTTAGCGGGAGGGTCAGAGACCCAGTACTTC
TRBJ2-1	.	TRBD1	TRBV5-1	CATRPGQYYNEQFF	TGCGCCACCCGACCGGGACAGTACTACAATGAGCAGTTCTTC
TRBJ1-2	once	TRBD1	TRBV5-1	CASSPLPGQGNYGYTF	TGCGCCAGCAGCCCCCTCCCGGGACAGGGAAACTATGGCTACACCTTC
TRBJ1-2	.	.	TRBV28	CASSLGSIGYGYTF	TGTGCCAGCAGTTTAGGTAGCATCGGCTATGGCTACACCTTC
TRBJ1-1	.	.	TRBV18	CASSPGGPEAFF	TGTGCCAGCTCACCAGGAGGCCCTGAAGCTTTCTTT
TRBJ2-3	.	.	TRBV20-1	CSPIAATQYF	TGCAGTCCTATAGCGGCTACGCAGTATTTT
TRBJ1-1	.	TRBD1	TRBV19	CASRDRTVGEAFF	TGTGCCAGTAGGGACAGGACAGTTGGTGAAGCTTTCTTT
TRBJ1-1	.	.	TRBV9	CASSGITGPEAFF	TGTGCCAGCAGCGGGATCACAGGGCCTGAAGCTTTCTTT
TRBJ1-4	.	.	TRBV3-1/TRBV3-2	CASSQLGGVLNEKLFF	TGTGCCAGCAGCCAATTGGGGGGAGTTCTTAATGAAAAACTGTTTTTT
TRBJ1-1	.	.	TRBV5-1	CASSPTDSMNTEAFF	TGCGCCAGCAGCCCGACGGACAGCATGAACACTGAAGCTTTCTTT
TRBJ2-6	once	TRBD1	TRBV5-1	CASSLRTGHFSGANVLTF	TGCGCCAGCAGCTTGAGGACAGGCCACTTCTCTGGGGCCAACGTCCTGACTTTC
TRBJ1-2	.	.	TRBV7-9	CASSLIQGIGGYTF	TGTGCCAGCAGCTTGATCCAGGGAATAGGTGGCTACACCTTC
TRBJ1-3	few	.	TRBV18	CASSPGGPGNTIYF	TGTGCCAGCTCACCAGGGGGCCCAGGAAACACCATATATTTT
TRBJ2-7	.	.	TRBV2	CASSVRLVYEQYF	TGTGCCAGCAGTGTAAGGCTAGTTTACGAGCAGTACTTC
TRBJ2-7	few	TRBD2	TRBV10-3	CAISETSGIYEQYF	TGTGCCATCAGTGAAACAAGCGGGATCTACGAGCAGTACTTC
TRBJ2-7	.	.	TRBV12-3/TRBV12-4	CASSQDRYYEQYF	TGTGCCAGCAGCCAGGACAGATACTACGAGCAGTACTTC
TRBJ1-4	.	.	TRBV7-9	CASSLVGDWGEKLFF	TGTGCCAGCAGCTTAGTCGGGGACTGGGGCGAAAAACTGTTTTTT
TRBJ2-1	once	TRBD2	TRBV4-1	CASSQGFSGSSNEQFF	TGCGCCAGCAGCCAAGGATTTAGCGGGAGTTCCAATGAGCAGTTCTTC
TRBJ1-2	few	TRBD1	TRBV7-9	CASSARQGSYGYTF	TGTGCCAGCAGCGCAAGACAGGGGAGCTATGGCTACACCTTC
TRBJ2-3	.	.	TRBV11-3	CASSRGASAGTDTQYF	TGTGCCAGCAGCCGAGGGGCTAGCGCCGGCACAGATACGCAGTATTTT
TRBJ2-2	.	TRBD1	TRBV2	CASSDTRDRGPGELFF	TGTGCCAGCAGTGATACGCGAGACAGGGGACCCGGGGAGCTGTTTTTT
TRBJ2-7	.	TRBD2	TRBV28	CASSTPRASGRQYEQYF	TGTGCCAGCAGTACCCCCCGGGCTAGCGGGAGGCAGTACGAGCAGTACTTC
TRBJ2-1	.	TRBD2	TRBV5-1	CASSSIAGGPENEQFF	TGCGCCAGCAGCTCCATAGCGGGAGGGCCGGAAAATGAGCAGTTCTTC
TRBJ2-7	.	TRBD2	TRBV20-1	CSASILAGGEEQYF	TGCAGTGCTAGTATTCTAGCGGGAGGAGAAGAGCAGTACTTC
TRBJ1-1	.	TRBD1	TRBV2	CATVGQGSGSAFF	TGTGCCACGGTTGGACAGGGGTCGGGATCGGCTTTCTTT
TRBJ1-5	.	.	TRBV4-2	CASSQDGGGQPQHF	TGTGCCAGCAGCCAAGATGGGGGGGGTCAGCCCCAGCATTTT
TRBJ2-1	.	TRBD2	TRBV14	CASSASGGYNEQFF	TGTGCCAGCAGCGCTAGCGGGGGGTACAATGAGCAGTTCTTC
TRBJ2-1	.	.	TRBV11-3	CASSLAGRGRSYNEQFF	TGTGCCAGCAGCTTAGCAGGCAGGGGTAGGTCCTACAATGAGCAGTTCTTC
TRBJ1-5	.	.	TRBV6-1	CASSESPGGRNQPQHF	TGTGCCAGCAGCGAATCCCCCGGTGGGCGCAATCAGCCCCAGCATTTT
TRBJ2-5	once	.	TRBV9	CASSVGAEETQYF	TGTGCCAGCAGCGTAGGGGCAGAAGAGACCCAGTACTTC